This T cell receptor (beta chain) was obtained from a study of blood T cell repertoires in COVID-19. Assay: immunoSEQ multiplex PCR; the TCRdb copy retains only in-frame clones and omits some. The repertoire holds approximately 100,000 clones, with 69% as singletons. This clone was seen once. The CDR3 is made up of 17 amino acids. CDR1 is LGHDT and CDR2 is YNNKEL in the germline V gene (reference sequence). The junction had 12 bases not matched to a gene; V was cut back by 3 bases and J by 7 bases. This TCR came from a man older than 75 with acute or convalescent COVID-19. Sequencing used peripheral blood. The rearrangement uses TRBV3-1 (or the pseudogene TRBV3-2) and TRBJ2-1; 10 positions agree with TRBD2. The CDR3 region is CASSHPPPSGSVNEQFF. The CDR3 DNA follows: TGTGCCAGCAGCCACCCCCCTCCTAGCGGGAGCGTGAATGAGCAGTTCTTC.